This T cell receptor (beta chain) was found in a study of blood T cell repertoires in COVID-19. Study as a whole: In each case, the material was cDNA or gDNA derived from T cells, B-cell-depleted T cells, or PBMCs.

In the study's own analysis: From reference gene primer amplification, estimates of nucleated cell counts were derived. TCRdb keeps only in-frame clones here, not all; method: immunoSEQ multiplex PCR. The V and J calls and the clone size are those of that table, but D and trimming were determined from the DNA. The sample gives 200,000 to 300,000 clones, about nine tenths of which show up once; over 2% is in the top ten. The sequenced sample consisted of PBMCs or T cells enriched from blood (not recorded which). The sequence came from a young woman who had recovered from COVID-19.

CDR3 region: CASSFSAGETQYF. The CDR3 DNA sequence: TGTGCCAGTAGTTTCAGCGCGGGCGAGACCCAGTACTTC. The chain carries TRBV19 and TRBJ2-5; a weak D match, TRBD2 (5 bases). With 5 bases removed from V and 5 bases from J, the gap between germline ends came to 12 bases. This CDR3 spans 13 amino acids. Germline CDR1 LNHDA, CDR2 SQIVND (reference sequence).